This T cell receptor beta chain was sequenced in a study of technical replicates of blood from a few donors. Sequencing used immunoSEQ multiplex PCR; TCRdb keeps in-frame clones, though not all of them. Of tens of thousands of clones listed, about 93% are singletons. V lost 10 bases and J lost 0, with 8 bases in between. CDR1 and CDR2 from the germline V gene are WNHNN and SYGVQD (reference sequence). This CDR3 spans 12 amino acids. This TCR came from a human donor in good health. The chain has TRBV10-1 and TRBJ2-3; TRBD1 is a possible D gene (5 bases). What was sequenced was T cells isolated from PBMCs. DNA of the CDR3: TGCGCCATGGACACTAGCACAGATACGCAGTATTTT. Amino acids: CAMDTSTDTQYF.